Listed here are 6 T cell receptor beta chains from one sample, sequenced in a study of T cells in localized non-small cell lung cancer. Sequenced by immunoSEQ multiplex PCR; TCRdb stores in-frame clones only, minus some. The sample carries about 54,000 clones, over 80% recorded once. Sequenced material: peripheral blood, taken before any cancer treatment. These receptors all come from a female donor older than 55 with stage II squamous cell lung carcinoma.

CDR3 amino acids: CASSLAGQGTEAFF. Written as DNA, the CDR3 is TGTGCCAGCAGCTTAGCAGGACAGGGAACTGAAGCTTTCTTT. The V call is TRBV7-8, the J call TRBJ1-1; 8 bases fit TRBD1. Germline V gene sequence: CDR1 SGHVS, CDR2 FQNEAQ. V gave up 0 bases and J gave up 5 bases; unmatched junction bases: 2. This CDR3 is built from 14 residues.

This clone has only one observation. This chain joins TRBV9 and TRBJ1-2; 10 nucleotides agree with TRBD1. J lost 3 bases, V lost 3 bases, and 5 bases had no gene match. The CDR3 is 15 amino acids. CDR1 and CDR2 (germline): SGDLS, YYNGEE. The CDR3 DNA sequence: TGTGCCAGCAGCGAGACAGGGGGCGGTGACTATGGCTACACCTTC. It is translated as CASSETGGGDYGYTF.

The J gene is TRBJ1-2, the V gene TRBV5-1; D not resolved. V lost 4 bases, J lost 2 bases, and 21 bases lay in between. This CDR3 contains 17 residues. CDR1 SGHRS and CDR2 YFSETQ come from the germline V gene. CDR3 protein: CASSVPPENTQNYGYTF. DNA of the CDR3: TGCGCCAGCAGCGTCCCCCCCGAGAATACTCAAAACTATGGCTACACCTTC.

The gene calls are TRBV19 and TRBJ1-4, with D tentatively TRBD1 (5 bases). The V gene lost 6 bases and the J gene lost 7 bases, with 12 bases spanning the gap. The length of the CDR3 is 13 residues. Germline CDR1 is LNHDA and CDR2 is SQIVND (reference sequence). CDR3 nucleotides: TGTGCCAGTAGCTTAGGGACCGGTGAAAAACTGTTTTTT. Its protein product is CASSLGTGEKLFF.

The V gene is TRBV29-1, the J gene TRBJ2-7; TRBD1 agrees at 7 bases. Germline V CDR1 and CDR2: SQVTM, ANQGSEA. This CDR3 has 14 amino acids. V was pared by 6 bases and J by 0 bases, with 8 bases of the junction left unmatched. CDR3 protein: CSVSEGAGSYEQYF. The CDR3 DNA is TGCAGCGTATCCGAGGGGGCCGGCTCCTACGAGCAGTACTTC.

V and J are TRBV5-5 and TRBJ1-2, with D possibly matching TRBD1 (5 bases). Germline V CDR1 and CDR2: SGHKS, YYEKEE (reference sequence). The CDR3 sequence is 18 residues long. V was shortened by 0 bases and J by 10 bases, with 28 bases between the two germline ends. The CDR3 loop is CASSLGDDLVLPARPYTF. CDR3 nucleotide sequence: TGTGCCAGCAGCTTGGGGGACGACCTCGTGCTCCCGGCTCGGCCCTACACCTTC.